The 28 T cell receptor beta chains presented below share a single source sample, sequenced in a study of shared clonotypes between healthy human individuals. Data came from immunoSEQ multiplex PCR; TCRdb stores just in-frame clones and leaves some out. The sample lists about 490,000 clones, 65% to 80% occurring once. The sample comprised PBMCs. The receptors shown here come from a woman aged 40 to 50 in good health. Some clones in this sample may be carry-over from other donors' samples.

The chain combines TRBV29-1 with TRBJ2-5; a possible D gene is TRBD2 (5 bases). Germline assignment: CDR1 SQVTM and CDR2 ANQGSEA. The CDR3 runs to 11 residues. V was cut by 4 bases and J by 12 bases, with 15 bases left in between. CDR3 sequence: CSVVEQETKYF. DNA of the CDR3: TGCAGCGTTGTTGAGCAAGAGACTAAGTACTTC. Full variable domain (remainder filled in from reference TRBV29-1 and TRBJ2-5): SAVISQKPSRDICQRGTSLTIQCQVDSQVTMMFWYRQQPGQSLTLIATANQGSEATYESGFVIDKFPISRPNLTFSTLTVSNMSPEDSSIYLCSVVEQETKYFGPGTRLLVL.

The chain is built from TRBV19 and TRBJ2-5; 8 nucleotides match TRBD2. V dropped 3 bases and J dropped 8; count of bases not matched to a gene: 14. CDR3 length equals 16 residues. Per germline, CDR1 LNHDA and CDR2 SQIVND (reference sequence). The CDR3 loop reads CASSILTSGYTGTQYF. As DNA, the CDR3 is TGTGCCAGTAGTATTCTCACTAGCGGTTACACAGGAACCCAGTACTTC.

This clone occurred a few times. This chain links TRBV28 with TRBJ2-1; 11 bases map to TRBD2. The CDR3 extends over 18 amino acids. Per germline, CDR1 MDHEN and CDR2 SYDVKM. V was clipped by 5 bases and J by 1 base; unmatched bases: 10. The DNA for the CDR3 is TGTGCCAGCAGTCCACGTACTAGCGGGAGATGGTCCTACAATGAGCAGTTCTTC. It specifies CASSPRTSGRWSYNEQFF.

This sequence joins TRBV14 and TRBJ1-2; possible D gene TRBD1, 5 bases. V lost 2 bases and J 2 bases, leaving 9 bases between the germline ends. Germline lookup yields CDR1 SGHDN and CDR2 FVKESK. The CDR3 loop spans 14 amino acids. CDR3 in amino acids: CASSQPGHNYGYTF. CDR3 coding DNA: TGTGCCAGCAGCCAACCAGGACACAACTATGGCTACACCTTC.

The V gene is TRBV2, the J gene TRBJ1-3; D is unclear. The V end lost 7 bases, the J end lost 0 bases, and 10 bases lay between the germline ends. Germline lookup yields CDR1 SNHLY and CDR2 FYNNEI. The CDR3 has 14 amino acids. Here the CDR3 DNA reads TGTGCCAGCACCACAGTGAGCTCTGGAAACACCATATATTTT. It translates to CASTTVSSGNTIYF.

This chain uses TRBV19 with TRBJ1-6; a possible D gene is TRBD1 (6 bases). V shed 8 bases and J shed 11 bases, with 13 bases lying between them. The CDR3 contains 12 residues. Germline lookup yields CDR1 LNHDA and CDR2 SQIVND (reference sequence). CDR3 sequence reads: CASGGSVPPLHF. CDR3 coding DNA: TGTGCCAGTGGGGGCTCCGTTCCACCCCTCCACTTT.

Concerning this clone itself: At one end, the junction sequence differs from germline, possibly due to a read error. The DNA for the CDR3 is TGTGCCAGCAGCCCCCGTACCGGGACAGGAGACACTGAAGTTTTCTTT. Amino acid sequence: CASSPRTGTGDTEVFF. V and J are TRBV7-9 and TRBJ1-1, with 8 bases fitting TRBD1. The germline CDR1 and CDR2 sequences are SEHNR and FQNEAQ (reference sequence). This CDR3 region has 16 residues.

The chain is built from TRBV7-8 and TRBJ2-7, with 7 bases fitting TRBD1. Trimming at V came to 8 bases and at J to 2 bases, leaving 9 bases not matched to a gene. From germline, CDR1 is SGHVS and CDR2 FQNEAQ. The CDR3 runs to 14 residues. The DNA of the CDR3 is TGTGCCAGCGCCTCCAGGGGGTCGGCCTACGAGCAGTACTTC. Translated, it gives CASASRGSAYEQYF.

This chain joins TRBV28 and TRBJ1-1; D unclear. Trimming pared 3 bases from V and 6 bases from J, leaving 8 bases between. The CDR3 is made up of 12 amino acids. Germline CDR1 and CDR2: MDHEN and SYDVKM. CDR3 DNA sequence: TGTGCCAGCAGTTTTTTCGTGGCTGAAGCTTTCTTT. It yields the protein CASSFFVAEAFF.

The rearrangement uses TRBV7-9 and TRBJ2-7; TRBD1 matches at 8 bases. Per germline, CDR1 SEHNR and CDR2 FQNEAQ (reference sequence). V shed 4 bases and J 7 bases; nucleotides not matched to a gene: 12. The CDR3 consists of 15 residues. The CDR3 reads CASSSHSGGNLEQYF. For the CDR3, the DNA is TGTGCCAGCAGCTCCCACTCAGGGGGCAATCTTGAGCAGTACTTC. The full variable domain, its missing parts supplied by reference TRBV7-9 and TRBJ2-7, is DTGVSQNPRHKITKRGQNVTFRCDPISEHNRLYWYRQTLGQGPEFLTYFQNEAQLEKSRLLSDRFSAERPKGSFSTLEIQRTEQGDSAMYLCASSSHSGGNLEQYFGPGTRLTVT.

The gene calls are TRBV7-8 and TRBJ2-3, with 7 bases aligning to TRBD2. V lost 10 bases to trimming and J lost 1 base; unmatched junction nucleotides: 11. CDR3 length equals 15 residues. CDR1 is SGHVS and CDR2 is FQNEAQ in the germline V gene. The CDR3 DNA reads TGTGCCACCAGATACCGGGAGGCGGGCACAGATACGCAGTATTTT. Amino acids: CATRYREAGTDTQYF. The complete variable domain, with remaining parts taken from reference TRBV7-8 and TRBJ2-3, reads GAGVSQSPRYKVAKRGQDVALRCDPISGHVSLFWYQQALGQGPEFLTYFQNEAQLDKSGLPSDRFFAERPEGSVSTLKIQRTQQEDSAVYLCATRYREAGTDTQYFGPGTRLTVL.

This sequence joins TRBV10-2 and TRBJ1-5; TRBD1 might be the D (5 bases). Germline-derived CDR1 and CDR2 are WSHSY and SAAADI. The length of the CDR3 is 14 residues. The V end lost 8 bases, the J end lost 2 bases, and 13 bases lay between the germline ends. CDR3 coding DNA: TGCGCCAGCCTAACCCCGGGGGGCAATCAGCCCCAGCATTTT. Translating gives CASLTPGGNQPQHF.

The chain combines TRBV28 with TRBJ2-7; no clear D gene. The V gene's germline CDR1 is MDHEN and CDR2 SYDVKM. The V and J ends lost 5 bases and 0 bases respectively, with 5 bases between them. The CDR3 spans 12 residues. CDR3 in amino acids: CASSVNSYEQYF. The DNA for the CDR3 is TGTGCCAGCAGTGTAAACTCCTACGAGCAGTACTTC. The full variable domain, completed using reference TRBV28 and TRBJ2-7, is DVKVTQSSRYLVKRTGEKVFLECVQDMDHENMFWYRQDPGLGLRLIYFSYDVKMKEKGDIPEGYSVSREKKERFSLILESASTNQTSMYLCASSVNSYEQYFGPGTRLTVT.

V gene TRBV10-3 combines with J gene TRBJ2-7; possibly TRBD2 for D (6 bases). The V end was cut by 6 bases, the J end by 7 bases, with 25 bases between. The CDR3 is made up of 16 amino acids. Per germline, CDR1 ENHRY and CDR2 SYGVKD. The CDR3 coding sequence is TGTGCCATCAGGGACTTTGCCCAGCGGGCCTTCGGGGAGCAGTACTTC. This sequence encodes CAIRDFAQRAFGEQYF.

This clone came up many times. The same CDR3 also results from other DNA sequences found in this sample. The CDR3 is CASSPREQGVEYF. CDR3 nucleotides: TGTGCCAGCAGTCCACGGGAACAGGGGGTGGAGTATTTT. This chain joins TRBV11-2 and TRBJ2-3, with 8 bases matching TRBD1. Germline V gene lookup returns CDR1 SGHAT and CDR2 FQNNGV. The CDR3 totals 13 residues. V was pared by 6 bases and J by 13 bases, with 12 bases of the junction left unmatched.

V and J are TRBV5-1 and TRBJ1-2; 7 bases map to TRBD1. The CDR3 totals 15 residues. Germline CDR1 and CDR2: SGHRS and YFSETQ. V shed 0 bases and J 4 bases; nucleotides not matched to a gene: 6. This chain's CDR3 is CASSLGAPGGYGYTF. CDR3 sequence (DNA): TGCGCCAGCAGCTTGGGGGCCCCAGGGGGCTATGGCTACACCTTC.

This chain connects TRBV7-6 to TRBJ2-7; 7 bases line up with TRBD2. With V trimmed by 3 bases and J by 3 bases, 11 bases remained unmatched. CDR1 is SGHVS, CDR2 FNYEAQ, per germline. The CDR3 loop spans 16 amino acids. CDR3 region: CASSLSHGKRDYEQYF. In DNA form, the CDR3 reads TGTGCCAGCAGCTTGTCGCATGGAAAGCGGGACTACGAGCAGTACTTC. Filled out from reference TRBV7-6 and TRBJ2-7, the complete variable domain reads GAGVSQSPRYKVTKRGQDVALRCDPISGHVSLYWYRQALGQGPEFLTYFNYEAQQDKSGLPNDRFSAERPEGSISTLTIQRTEQRDSAMYRCASSLSHGKRDYEQYFGPGTRLTVT.

This clone was observed a few times. The rearrangement links TRBV29-1 to TRBJ2-1, with TRBD2 matching over 8 bases. Germline V gene data show CDR1 as SQVTM and CDR2 as ANQGSEA. Germline trimming cut 6 bases from V and 9 bases from J; bases unmatched to any gene: 13. The CDR3 has 14 residues. The CDR3 reads CSVARSHGGGEQFF. CDR3 DNA: TGCAGCGTCGCAAGATCACACGGGGGGGGTGAGCAGTTCTTC.

The chain combines TRBV5-4 with TRBJ1-2; D remains ambiguous. V lost 0 bases to trimming and J lost 3 bases, with 12 bases between them. The CDR3 is 15 amino acids. Germline V lookup: CDR1 SGHNT, CDR2 YYREEE (reference sequence). In nucleotides, the CDR3 is TGTGCCAGCAGCTTGGGGCCCGACGCAGACTATGGCTACACCTTC. It yields the protein CASSLGPDADYGYTF.

V usage is TRBV12-5 and J usage is TRBJ2-1; 14 bases align to TRBD2. From germline, CDR1 is LGHNT and CDR2 FRNRAP. The V segment lost 2 bases and the J segment 6 bases; nucleotides outside the gene matches: 9. This CDR3 is 18 amino acids long. DNA of the CDR3: TGTGCTAGTGGTTTGATAAGACTAGCGGGAGGGCCGTTCAATGAGCAGTTCTTC. Translating gives CASGLIRLAGGPFNEQFF.

The rearrangement joins TRBV5-1 to TRBJ1-1, with a possible D match to TRBD1 (5 bases). The ends were cut back, 3 bases at V and 0 bases at J, with 18 bases in the middle. The CDR3 totals 17 residues. In germline, CDR1 is SGHRS, CDR2 YFSETQ. The CDR3 DNA follows: TGCGCCAGCAGCTCCTCCTCCTTTCGACAGCTGAACACTGAAGCTTTCTTT. It encodes CASSSSSFRQLNTEAFF.

The J gene is TRBJ1-6, the V gene TRBV6-5; D remains ambiguous. The CDR3 has 12 amino acids. CDR1 and CDR2 from the germline V gene are MNHEY and SVGAGI. V gave up 6 bases and J gave up 10 bases, with 10 bases separating them. The CDR3 region is CASRDGYSPLHF. DNA of the CDR3: TGTGCCAGCAGGGACGGGTACTCACCCCTCCACTTT.

The rearrangement links TRBV9 to TRBJ2-5; the match to TRBD2 covers 8 bases. Germline CDR1 reads SGDLS; CDR2 reads YYNGEE. V shed 3 bases and J 4 bases; nucleotides not matched to a gene: 17. The CDR3 is made up of 18 amino acids. The CDR3 nucleotides read TGTGCCAGCAGCGGAGCGCCGGAAGCGGGAGCCACCAGAGAGACCCAGTACTTC. Its protein is CASSGAPEAGATRETQYF.

There are a few counts of this clone. This chain links TRBV30 with TRBJ1-2; D not certain. Germline V lookup: CDR1 GTSNPN, CDR2 SVGIG (reference sequence). The CDR3 runs to 12 residues. Trimming cost V 3 bases and J 7 bases, with 12 bases left between them. The CDR3: CAWRSWGAGYTF. CDR3 bases: TGTGCCTGGAGGTCTTGGGGTGCTGGCTACACCTTC.

The genes are TRBV5-6 and TRBJ2-5; D may be TRBD1 or TRBD2 (6 bases each). The CDR3 is 12 amino acids. Germline V lookup: CDR1 SGHDT, CDR2 YYEEEE. Between the trimmed V and J ends, which lost 4 bases and 9 bases, there was a span of 13 bases. Here the CDR3 reads CASSRGLGAQYF. For the CDR3, the DNA is TGTGCCAGCAGCCGGGGGCTCGGGGCCCAGTACTTC. Combining the CDR3 with reference TRBV5-6 and TRBJ2-5 gives the whole variable domain DAGVTQSPTHLIKTRGQQVTLRCSPKSGHDTVSWYQQALGQGPQFIFQYYEEEERQRGNFPDRFSGHQFPNYSSELNVNALLLGDSALYLCASSRGLGAQYFGPGTRLLVL.

The genes are TRBV7-6 and TRBJ2-7; D may match TRBD1 or TRBD2 (5 bases each). Trimming pared 0 bases from V and 2 bases from J, leaving 14 bases between. In germline, CDR1 is SGHVS, CDR2 FNYEAQ. This CDR3 is built from 16 residues. The CDR3 DNA is TGTGCCAGCAGCTTAGCGGGCAGGGAGTATCCCTACGAGCAGTACTTC. Protein: CASSLAGREYPYEQYF.

The V and J genes are TRBV6-5 and TRBJ2-2, with no clear D. V was shortened by 0 bases and J by 6 bases, with 8 bases between the two germline ends. CDR1 is MNHEY, CDR2 SVGAGI, per germline. This CDR3 spans 14 amino acids. CDR3 region: CASSYSGYAGELFF. As DNA, the CDR3 is TGTGCCAGCAGTTACTCGGGTTACGCCGGGGAGCTGTTTTTT.

The chain couples TRBV5-4 to TRBJ2-7; D call uncertain. The CDR3 sequence is 14 residues long. Between the trimmed V and J ends, which lost 1 base and 1 base, there was a span of 9 bases. Germline CDR1 and CDR2: SGHNT and YYREEE (reference sequence). The DNA of the CDR3 is TGTGCCAGCAGCTTGTTTGGGGTGTCCTACGAGCAGTACTTC. This translates into CASSLFGVSYEQYF.